The following is a TCR beta chain sequence with its context. As yet, its antigen is unknown. This record comes from a study of cytomegalovirus exposure and HLA in healthy donors. Study-level findings and limits: Researchers had no immune exposure information except CMV serostatus available. Some segments of the V type, notably TRBV6-2 and TRBV6-3, were excluded as indistinguishable. Sequencing likely caused a cluster of highly shared sequence variants.

This CDR3 has 15 amino acids. Trimming pared 1 base from V and 0 bases from J, leaving 6 bases between. The germline CDR1 and CDR2 sequences are KGHSH and LQKENI. Both 60 Vbeta primers and 13 Jbeta primers went into the PCR. The table came from immunoSEQ multiplex PCR; TCRdb's copy has only in-frame clones and leaves some out. The top ten hold about 1.7% of the sample, which has approximately 130,000 clones, 70% to 85% seen once. Sequencing was done on a sample of PBMCs. The V gene is TRBV18, the J gene TRBJ2-2; D remains ambiguous. The sequence derives from a man between 18 and 29 years old in good health and CMV-seronegative. The CDR3 is CASSPRLPNTGELFF. CDR3 nucleotides: TGTGCCAGCTCACCACGACTCCCGAACACCGGGGAGCTGTTTTTT.